This T cell receptor beta chain is drawn from a study of T cell repertoires in cytomegalovirus infection. Whole-study context: Carrying CMV and the relevant HLA type showed in public TCR beta signatures.

Points from the study as a whole: CMV-specific TCR beta clonotypes restricted by HLA-C were the ones dominating the ex vivo response. Accumulated public TCR beta family frequency recognized individuals carrying CMV together with the relevant HLA.

Trimming took off 7 bases at V and 0 bases at J, with 15 bases between the two ends. This CDR3 has 14 residues. The V gene's germline CDR1 is DFQATT and CDR2 SNEGSKA (reference sequence). Worth noting for this clonotype: Its matching antigen is unknown.

TCRdb ran MiXCR on the reads and lists one entry per CDR3 protein. Altogether 200,000 to 300,000 distinct CDR3 sequences are present, roughly 9% being singletons, with the ten largest covering about 16%. This clonotype originated in a human donor in good health (CMV status not recorded). Some clones in this sample may be carry-over from other donors' samples. Material for sequencing was PBMCs. The gene calls are TRBV20-1 and TRBJ2-5, with D possibly being TRBD1 or TRBD2 (6 bases each). DNA for the CDR3: TGCAGTGTCGGAGGGGGGCTCAACCAAGAGACCCAGTACTTC. Residues: CSVGGGLNQETQYF.